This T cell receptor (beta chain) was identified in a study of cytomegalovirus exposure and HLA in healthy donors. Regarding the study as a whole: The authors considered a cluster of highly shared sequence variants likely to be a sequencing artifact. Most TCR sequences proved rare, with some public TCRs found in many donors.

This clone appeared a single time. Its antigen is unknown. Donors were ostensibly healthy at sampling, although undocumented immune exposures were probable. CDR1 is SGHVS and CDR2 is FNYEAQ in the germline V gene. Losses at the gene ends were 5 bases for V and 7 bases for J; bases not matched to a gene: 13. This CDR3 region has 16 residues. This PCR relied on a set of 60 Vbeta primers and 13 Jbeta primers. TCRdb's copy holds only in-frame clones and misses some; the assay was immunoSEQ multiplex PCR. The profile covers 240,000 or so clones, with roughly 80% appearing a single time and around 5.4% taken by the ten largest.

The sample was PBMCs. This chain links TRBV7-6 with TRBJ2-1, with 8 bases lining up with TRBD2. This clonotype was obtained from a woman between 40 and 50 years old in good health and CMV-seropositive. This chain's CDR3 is CASSPAPSGGTNEQFF. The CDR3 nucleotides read TGTGCCAGCAGCCCCGCCCCCAGCGGGGGTACGAATGAGCAGTTCTTC.